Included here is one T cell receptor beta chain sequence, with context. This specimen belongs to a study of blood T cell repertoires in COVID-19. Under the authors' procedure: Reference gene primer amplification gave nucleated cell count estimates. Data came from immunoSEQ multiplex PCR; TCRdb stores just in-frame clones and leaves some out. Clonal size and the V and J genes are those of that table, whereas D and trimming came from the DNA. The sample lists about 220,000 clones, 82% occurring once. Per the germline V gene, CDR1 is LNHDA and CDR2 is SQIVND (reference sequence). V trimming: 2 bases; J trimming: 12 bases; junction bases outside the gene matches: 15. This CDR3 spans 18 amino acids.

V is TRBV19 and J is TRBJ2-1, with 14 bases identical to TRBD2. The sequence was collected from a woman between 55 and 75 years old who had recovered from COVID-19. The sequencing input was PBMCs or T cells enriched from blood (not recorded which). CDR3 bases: TGTGCCAGTAGTATAAGTGGACTAGCGGGAGGACCCACTATGCGGCAGTTCTTC. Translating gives CASSISGLAGGPTMRQFF.